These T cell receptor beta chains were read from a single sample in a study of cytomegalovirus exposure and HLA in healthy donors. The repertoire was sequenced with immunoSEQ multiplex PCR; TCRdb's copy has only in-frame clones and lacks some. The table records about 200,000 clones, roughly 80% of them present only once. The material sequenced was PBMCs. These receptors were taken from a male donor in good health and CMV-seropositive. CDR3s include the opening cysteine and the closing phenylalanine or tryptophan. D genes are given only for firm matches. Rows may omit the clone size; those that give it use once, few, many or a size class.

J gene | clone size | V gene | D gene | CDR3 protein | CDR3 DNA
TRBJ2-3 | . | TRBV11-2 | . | CASSSPTAEGPDTQYF | TGTGCCAGCAGCTCCCCCACAGCGGAAGGCCCAGATACGCAGTATTTT
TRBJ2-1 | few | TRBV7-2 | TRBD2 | CASSLVPSGGAGEQFF | TGTGCCAGCAGCTTAGTTCCTAGCGGGGGGGCAGGGGAGCAGTTCTTC
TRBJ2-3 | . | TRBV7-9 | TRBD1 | CASSLIWTGFTDTQYF | TGTGCCAGCAGCTTAATATGGACAGGGTTCACAGATACGCAGTATTTT
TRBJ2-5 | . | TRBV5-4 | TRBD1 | CASSTQGEETQYF | TGTGCCAGCAGCACTCAGGGGGAGGAGACCCAGTACTTC
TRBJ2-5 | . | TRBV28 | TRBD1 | CASSPTGTEETQYF | TGTGCCAGCAGTCCAACCGGGACAGAAGAGACCCAGTACTTC
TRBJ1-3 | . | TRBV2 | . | CASSEGQGRNTIYF | TGTGCCAGCAGTGAAGGCCAGGGGAGAAACACCATATATTTT
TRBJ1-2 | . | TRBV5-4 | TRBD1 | CASSLAGDRGGGYTF | TGTGCCAGCAGCTTGGCCGGGGACAGAGGGGGTGGCTACACCTTC
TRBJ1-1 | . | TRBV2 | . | CASANRDAFF | TGTGCCAGCGCAAACAGGGACGCTTTCTTT
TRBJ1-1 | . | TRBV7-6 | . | CASSLGGVGSGTEAFF | TGTGCCAGCAGCTTAGGGGGGGTGGGATCAGGCACTGAAGCTTTCTTT
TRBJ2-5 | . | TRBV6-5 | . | CASNRLGGETQYF | TGTGCCAGCAACCGCCTAGGTGGAGAGACCCAGTACTTC
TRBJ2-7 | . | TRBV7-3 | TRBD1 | CASSLPGQGHEQYF | TGTGCCAGCAGCTTACCGGGACAGGGCCACGAGCAGTACTTC
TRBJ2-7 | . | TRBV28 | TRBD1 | CASRRDSSYEQYF | TGTGCCAGCCGAAGGGACAGCTCCTACGAGCAGTACTTC
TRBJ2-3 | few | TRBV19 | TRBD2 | CASRFTSGGPTSTDTQYF | TGTGCCAGTAGGTTTACTAGCGGGGGGCCCACTAGCACAGATACGCAGTATTTT
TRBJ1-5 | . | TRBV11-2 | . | CASSLEGGSPQHF | TGTGCCAGCAGCTTAGAAGGGGGATCGCCCCAGCATTTT
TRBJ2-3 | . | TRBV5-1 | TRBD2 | CASSPGTSGRGDTQYF | TGCGCCAGCAGCCCCGGGACTAGCGGCCGTGGAGATACGCAGTATTTT
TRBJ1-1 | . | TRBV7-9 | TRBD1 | CASSFLWTGGADHDTEAFF | TGTGCCAGCAGCTTCCTTTGGACAGGGGGCGCAGATCACGACACTGAAGCTTTCTTT
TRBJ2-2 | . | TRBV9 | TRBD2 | CASSVKGGTGELFF | TGTGCCAGCAGCGTTAAGGGAGGGACCGGGGAGCTGTTTTTT
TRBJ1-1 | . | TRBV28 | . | CASSELGGNTEAFF | TGTGCCAGCAGTGAACTAGGGGGGAACACTGAAGCTTTCTTT
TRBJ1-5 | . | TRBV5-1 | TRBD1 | CASSLVTGANQPQHF | TGCGCCAGCAGCTTGGTAACAGGGGCTAATCAGCCCCAGCATTTT
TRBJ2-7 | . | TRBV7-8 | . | CASSLGQIYEQYF | TGTGCCAGCAGCCTAGGACAGATCTACGAGCAGTACTTC
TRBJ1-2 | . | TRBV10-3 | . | CAISDPRTERSVYGYTF | TGTGCCATCAGTGACCCGAGGACAGAGAGGTCGGTCTATGGCTACACCTTC
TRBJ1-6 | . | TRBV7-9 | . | CASSSRDTPNSPLHF | TGTGCCAGCAGCTCCCGGGACACCCCCAATTCACCCCTCCACTTT
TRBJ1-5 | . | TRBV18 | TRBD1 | CASSPDRGGNQPQHF | TGTGCCAGCTCACCGGACAGGGGGGGGAATCAGCCCCAGCATTTT
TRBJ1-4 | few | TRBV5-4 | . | CASSLSSGTNEKLFF | TGTGCCAGCAGCTTGTCGAGTGGAACTAATGAAAAACTGTTTTTT
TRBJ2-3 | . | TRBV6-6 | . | CASSPRGYSDTQYF | TGTGCCAGCAGTCCCAGGGGCTACTCAGATACGCAGTATTTT
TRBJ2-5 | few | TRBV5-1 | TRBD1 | CASSSTGGREETQYF | TGCGCCAGCAGCTCCACAGGGGGCAGGGAAGAGACCCAGTACTTC
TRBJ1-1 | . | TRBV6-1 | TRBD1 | CASSGQGKTEAFF | TGTGCCAGCAGTGGACAGGGGAAGACTGAAGCTTTCTTT
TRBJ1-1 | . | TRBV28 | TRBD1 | CASSLLQGAWAFF | TGTGCCAGCAGTTTATTGCAGGGGGCCTGGGCTTTCTTT
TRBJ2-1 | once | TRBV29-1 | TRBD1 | CSFYYRGGVNEQFF | TGCAGCTTCTACTACAGGGGTGGAGTGAATGAGCAGTTCTTC
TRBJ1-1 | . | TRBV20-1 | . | CSASTDGGAFF | TGCAGTGCTTCCACAGACGGAGGGGCTTTCTTT
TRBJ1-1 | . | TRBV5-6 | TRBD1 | CASSLSGGTEAFF | TGTGCCAGCAGCTTGTCAGGGGGGACTGAAGCTTTCTTT
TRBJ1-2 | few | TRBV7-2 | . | CASSLDERSYGYTF | TGTGCCAGCAGCTTAGATGAGCGGTCCTATGGCTACACCTTC
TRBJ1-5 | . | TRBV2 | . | CASSPGTSANQPQHF | TGTGCCAGCAGTCCGGGGACATCAGCCAATCAGCCCCAGCATTTT
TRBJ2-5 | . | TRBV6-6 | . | CASSRTSTETQYF | TGTGCCAGCAGCCGTACTAGTACTGAGACCCAGTACTTC
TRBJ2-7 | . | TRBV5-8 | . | CASSLLGTDRDEQYF | TGTGCCAGCAGCTTGTTGGGGACTGATCGAGACGAGCAGTACTTC
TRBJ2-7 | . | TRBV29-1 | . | CSVEGGRVSSYEQYF | TGCAGCGTTGAAGGGGGCAGGGTAAGCTCCTACGAGCAGTACTTC
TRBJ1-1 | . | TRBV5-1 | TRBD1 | CASSYGQGINTEAFF | TGCGCCAGCAGCTACGGACAGGGCATTAACACTGAAGCTTTCTTT
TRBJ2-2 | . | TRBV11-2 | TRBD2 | CASSPRGSGSSTGELFF | TGTGCCAGCAGCCCCCGGGGGAGCGGGAGTTCCACCGGGGAGCTGTTTTTT
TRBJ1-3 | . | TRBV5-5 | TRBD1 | CASSNTNPGQDSGNTIYF | TGTGCCAGCAGCAATACCAACCCAGGACAGGACTCTGGAAACACCATATATTTT
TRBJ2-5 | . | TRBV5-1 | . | CASSLGRTQAGETQYF | TGCGCCAGCAGCTTGGGCCGGACCCAGGCGGGGGAGACCCAGTACTTC
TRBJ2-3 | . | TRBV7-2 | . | CASSGKVGPPDTQYF | TGTGCCAGCAGCGGAAAGGTGGGGCCCCCAGATACGCAGTATTTT
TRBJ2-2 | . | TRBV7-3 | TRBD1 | CASSFSGGTGELFF | TGTGCCAGCAGCTTCTCAGGGGGAACCGGGGAGCTGTTTTTT
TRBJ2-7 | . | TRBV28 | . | CASSLRVAGGYYEQYF | TGTGCCAGCAGTTTACGGGTTGCGGGTGGATACTACGAGCAGTACTTC
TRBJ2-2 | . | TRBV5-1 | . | CASSLTAGAGELFF | TGCGCCAGCAGCTTGACGGCAGGGGCCGGGGAGCTGTTTTTT
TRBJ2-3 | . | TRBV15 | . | CATMSLERASTDTQYF | TGTGCCACCATGTCCTTGGAGCGCGCTAGCACAGATACGCAGTATTTT
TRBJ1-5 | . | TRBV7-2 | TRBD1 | CASSLEDRASQPQHF | TGTGCCAGCAGCTTAGAAGACAGGGCCAGTCAGCCCCAGCATTTT
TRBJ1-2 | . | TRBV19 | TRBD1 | CASIPGQGTANYGYTF | TGTGCCAGTATCCCAGGACAGGGGACCGCTAACTATGGCTACACCTTC
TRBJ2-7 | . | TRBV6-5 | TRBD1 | CASSYSGTGSYEQYF | TGTGCCAGCAGTTACTCCGGGACAGGGTCCTACGAGCAGTACTTC
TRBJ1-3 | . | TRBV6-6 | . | CASSYSRAGTGNTIYF | TGTGCCAGCAGTTACTCGAGGGCAGGCACTGGAAACACCATATATTTT
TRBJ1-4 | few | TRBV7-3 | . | CAPGPTNEKLFF | TGTGCCCCAGGGCCAACTAATGAAAAACTGTTTTTT
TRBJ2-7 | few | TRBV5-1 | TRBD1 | CASSLEGQSTYEQYF | TGCGCCAGCAGCTTGGAGGGACAGAGTACCTACGAGCAGTACTTC
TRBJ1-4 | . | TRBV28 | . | CASSLSGARLFF | TGTGCCAGCAGTCTTTCAGGGGCACGACTGTTTTTT
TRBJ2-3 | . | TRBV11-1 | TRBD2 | CASSLPGLAPPDTQYF | TGTGCCAGCAGCTTACCGGGACTAGCGCCGCCAGATACGCAGTATTTT
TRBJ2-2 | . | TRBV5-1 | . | CASSYDPPGVTGELFF | TGCGCCAGCAGCTATGACCCACCAGGGGTAACCGGGGAGCTGTTTTTT
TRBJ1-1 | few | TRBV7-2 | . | CASKGLDTEAFF | TGTGCCAGCAAGGGGCTTGACACTGAAGCTTTCTTT